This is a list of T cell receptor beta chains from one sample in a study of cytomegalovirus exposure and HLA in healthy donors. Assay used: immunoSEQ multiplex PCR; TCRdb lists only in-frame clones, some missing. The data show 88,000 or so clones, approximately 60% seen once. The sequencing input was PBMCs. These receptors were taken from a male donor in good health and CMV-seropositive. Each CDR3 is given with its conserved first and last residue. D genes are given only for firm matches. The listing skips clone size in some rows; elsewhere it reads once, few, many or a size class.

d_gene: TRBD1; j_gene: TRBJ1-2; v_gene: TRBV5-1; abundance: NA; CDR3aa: CASSLGQGVGYTF
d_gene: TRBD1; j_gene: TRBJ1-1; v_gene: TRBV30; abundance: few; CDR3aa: CAYDRVGDTEAFF
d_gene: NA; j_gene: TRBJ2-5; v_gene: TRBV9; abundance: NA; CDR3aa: CASSSRLTETQYF
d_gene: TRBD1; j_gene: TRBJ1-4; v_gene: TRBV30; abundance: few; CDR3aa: CAWSVRAGQGQTNEKLFF
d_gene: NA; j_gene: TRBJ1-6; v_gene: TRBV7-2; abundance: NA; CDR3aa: CASSLRGGVNNSPLHF
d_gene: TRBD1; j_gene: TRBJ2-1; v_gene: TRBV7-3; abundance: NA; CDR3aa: CATQGGTGQEGNEQFF
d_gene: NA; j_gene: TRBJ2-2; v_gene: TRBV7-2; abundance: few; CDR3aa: CASSLLGAAAITGELFF
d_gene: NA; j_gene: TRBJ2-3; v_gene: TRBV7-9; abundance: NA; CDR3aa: CASSLDRTQYF
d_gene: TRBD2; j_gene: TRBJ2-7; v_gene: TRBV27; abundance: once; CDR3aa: CASSFGAGGAEQYF
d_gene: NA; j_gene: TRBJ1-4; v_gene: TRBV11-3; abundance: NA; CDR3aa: CATIRRSGKTNEKLFF
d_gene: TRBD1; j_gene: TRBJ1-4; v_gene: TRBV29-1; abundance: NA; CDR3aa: CSVSRTGTNEKLFF
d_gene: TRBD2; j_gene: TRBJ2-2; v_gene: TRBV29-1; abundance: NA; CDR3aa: CSVGGTSGRRGELFF
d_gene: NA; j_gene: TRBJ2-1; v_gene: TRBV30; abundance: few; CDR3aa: CACTGGGSEQFF
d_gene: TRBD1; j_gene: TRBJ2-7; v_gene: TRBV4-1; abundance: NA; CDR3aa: CASSPPGQGAYEQYF
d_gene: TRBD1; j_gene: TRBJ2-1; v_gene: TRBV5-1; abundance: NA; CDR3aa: CASSSRQGAGNEQFF
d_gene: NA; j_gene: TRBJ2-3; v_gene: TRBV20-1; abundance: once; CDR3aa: CSALYTDTQYF
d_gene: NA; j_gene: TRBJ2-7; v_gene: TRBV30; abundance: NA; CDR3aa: CAWSVSVYEQYF
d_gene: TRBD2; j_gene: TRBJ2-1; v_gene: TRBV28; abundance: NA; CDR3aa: CASSLMASGDNEQFF
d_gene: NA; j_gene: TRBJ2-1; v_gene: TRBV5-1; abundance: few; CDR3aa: CASSDRDTNPLRDEQFF
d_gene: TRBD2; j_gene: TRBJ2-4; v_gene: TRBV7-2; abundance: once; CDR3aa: CASSAASGGAKNIQYF
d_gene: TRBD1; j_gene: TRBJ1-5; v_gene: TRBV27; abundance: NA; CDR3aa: CASSLGTGANQPQHF
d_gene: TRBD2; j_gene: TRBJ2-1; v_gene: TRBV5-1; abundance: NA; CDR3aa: CASRRGGRSHNEQFF
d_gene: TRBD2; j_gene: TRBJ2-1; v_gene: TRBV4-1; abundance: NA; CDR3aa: CASSQEDASAGGEQFF
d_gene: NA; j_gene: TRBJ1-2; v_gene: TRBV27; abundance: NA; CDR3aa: CASSLSIGPAVGYTF
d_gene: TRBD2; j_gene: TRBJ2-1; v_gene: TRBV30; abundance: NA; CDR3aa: CAWTRKERGGYNEQFF
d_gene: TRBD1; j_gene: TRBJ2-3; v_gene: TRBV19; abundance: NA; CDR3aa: CASNEGQATDTQYF
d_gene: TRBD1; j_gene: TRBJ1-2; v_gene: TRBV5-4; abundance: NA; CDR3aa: CASSLEGQGINGYTF
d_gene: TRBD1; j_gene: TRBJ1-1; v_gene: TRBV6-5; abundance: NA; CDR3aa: CAVGQIEAFF
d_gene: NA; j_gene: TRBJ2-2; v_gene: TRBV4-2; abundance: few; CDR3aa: CASSQASLSTGELFF